This T cell receptor (beta chain) originates from a study of regulatory T cells in long-lasting Graves disease. Noted time point: newly diagnosed GD, antithyroid drugs for less than 3 months. After RNA was extracted from PBMCs, the TCR library was made from it. The patient group derived from an endocrinology department in Xi'an, China. Germline V gene data show CDR1 as MGHRA and CDR2 as YSYEKL. Deletions cut 0 bases from V and 4 bases from J, with 7 bases between. The CDR3 loop spans 14 amino acids. Arm-PCR of CDR3 regions with iRepertoire HTBI primers generated TCR beta libraries. MiXCR was run by TCRdb on the multiplex PCR reads, yielding one entry per CDR3 protein. The table includes a few hundred thousand distinct CDR3 sequences, 10% to 15% detected once. These records were also assigned to another study, of T cells in Graves' hyperthyroidism and ophthalmopathy. In that study: When the TCR CDR3 underwent first-round RT-PCR, the HTBI primer set was used. Ophthalmopathy, which appeared later, was predicted by the model a median roughly 6.4 months before onset.

The receptor was derived from a woman aged 18-29 years with Graves disease. The chain links TRBV4-1 to TRBJ2-1; no definite D call. Sequences were derived from peripheral blood mononuclear cells (PBMCs), sampled at new diagnosis, from a patient treated with antithyroid drugs. CDR3 amino acids: CASSQDFGYNEQFF. CDR3 DNA: TGCGCCAGCAGCCAAGATTTCGGTTACAATGAGCAGTTCTTC.